The rows below give T cell receptor beta chains drawn from one sample of a study of CD8 T cells in Susac syndrome. TCRdb independently ran MiXCR on the immunoSEQ multiplex PCR reads; one entry per CDR3 protein. The repertoire holds some 300,000 distinct CDR3 sequences, with about 85% as singletons. Material: CD8+ T cells from PBMCs. The receptors were gathered from a human donor with multiple sclerosis. Both conserved end residues are part of each CDR3. A D gene is named only where the DNA matches it firmly. Some rows have no size entry. The others give once, few or many, or a class for an expanded clone.

clone size	D gene	V gene	J gene	CDR3 DNA	CDR3 protein
-	TRBD1	TRBV5-5	TRBJ2-3	TGTGCCAGCAGCCCATCAATCTACAGGGGTGGAACAGATACGCAGTATTTT	CASSPSIYRGGTDTQYF
-	-	TRBV27	TRBJ2-3	TGTGCCAGCAGTTTATCCTGGGCAGGGAGCACAGATACGCAGTATTTT	CASSLSWAGSTDTQYF
-	TRBD2	TRBV9	TRBJ2-1	TGTGCCAGCAGCGTGGCGGGAGGCCCAAGCAATGAGCAGTTCTTC	CASSVAGGPSNEQFF
once	-	TRBV28	TRBJ2-7	TGTGCCAGCAGTTTCTCCCGCCTGGGCAGGGTCTACTCCTACGAGCAGTACTTC	CASSFSRLGRVYSYEQYF
-	-	TRBV28	TRBJ1-5	TGTGCCAGCAGTTTCCAGGGTGGGGAGCCCCAGCATTTT	CASSFQGGEPQHF
-	-	TRBV7-9	TRBJ1-4	TGTGCCAGCAGCTTATCGCCAGACCTTAATGAAAAACTGTTTTTT	CASSLSPDLNEKLFF
-	-	TRBV20-1	TRBJ2-3	TGCAGTGCTAGAAGGTCACAGTATTTT	CSARRSQYF
-	-	TRBV15	TRBJ1-1	TGTGCCACCACGGGGGCCGTCGTCCCAGGGGAAGCTTTCTTT	CATTGAVVPGEAFF
-	-	TRBV12-3/TRBV12-4	TRBJ2-5	TGTGCCAGCAGTCCCGCTGCGGGCTTCGAGACCCAGTACTTC	CASSPAAGFETQYF
-	-	TRBV5-4	TRBJ2-3	TGTGCCAGCAGCTTGGCCGGGCGGGGCCCAGATACGCAGTATTTT	CASSLAGRGPDTQYF
-	TRBD1	TRBV29-1	TRBJ2-7	TGCAGCGTTGAGACCGACAGGGAACCCTTCTACGAGCAGTACTTC	CSVETDREPFYEQYF
-	TRBD1	TRBV9	TRBJ2-7	TGTGCCAGCAGTCCGGGACAGATCTCCTACGAGCAGTACTTC	CASSPGQISYEQYF
-	-	TRBV28	TRBJ1-6	TGTGCCAGCAGTGCGACCTTTTGGGATTCACCCCTCCACTTT	CASSATFWDSPLHF
-	-	TRBV11-2	TRBJ2-3	TGTGCCAGCAGAACAACAATCGGACCCGCCCCAGATACGCAGTATTTT	CASRTTIGPAPDTQYF
once	-	TRBV28	TRBJ2-6	TGTGCCAGCAGTTCCCCATACAGGACGGCTGGGGCCAACGTCCTGACTTTC	CASSSPYRTAGANVLTF
-	-	TRBV27	TRBJ2-7	TGTGCCAGCAGTTTAAACCCTTCCCGTAGGACTAACTACGAGCAGTACTTC	CASSLNPSRRTNYEQYF
-	-	TRBV29-1	TRBJ1-2	TGCAGCGTTGGGGGGGACGGATCTAACTATGGCTACACCTTC	CSVGGDGSNYGYTF
once	-	TRBV19	TRBJ1-2	TGTGCCAGTAACGGGGGGTACTATGGCTACACCTTC	CASNGGYYGYTF
-	-	TRBV5-1	TRBJ2-2	TGCGCCAGCAGCTTGCCAGGGGCCCGTAAGAACACCGGGGAGCTGTTTTTT	CASSLPGARKNTGELFF
-	-	TRBV27	TRBJ1-3	TGTGCCAGCTGGTCAGGAGCCGGAAACACCATATATTTT	CASWSGAGNTIYF
-	TRBD2	TRBV9	TRBJ2-5	TGTGCCAGCAGCAAACCCCTAGCGGCTGAGACCCAGTACTTC	CASSKPLAAETQYF
-	-	TRBV12-3/TRBV12-4	TRBJ1-3	TGTGCCAGCAGCTATGGAAACACCATATATTTT	CASSYGNTIYF
-	TRBD2	TRBV7-9	TRBJ2-7	TGTGCCAGCAGCTATAGCGGGAGATACGAGCAGTACTTC	CASSYSGRYEQYF
-	-	TRBV3-1	TRBJ2-7	TGTGCCAGCAGCCAAGTAGGGCTAGCAAACTACGAGCAGTACTTC	CASSQVGLANYEQYF
few	TRBD2	TRBV5-5	TRBJ2-7	TGTGCCAGCACCCGGGGGGATACCTACGAGCAGTACTTC	CASTRGDTYEQYF
-	-	TRBV25-1	TRBJ2-5	TGTGCCAGCAGTGATCCCGGACAGCAAGAGACCCAGTACTTC	CASSDPGQQETQYF
-	-	TRBV10-3	TRBJ2-4	TGTGCCATCAGTGAGGGCAACATTCAGTACTTC	CAISEGNIQYF
-	-	TRBV20-1	TRBJ2-5	TGCAGTGCTCGGATTCTTCGGGAGACCCAGTACTTC	CSARILRETQYF
-	TRBD2	TRBV7-9	TRBJ2-7	TGTGCCAGCAGCTTAGATACTAGCGGGCTCTACGAGCAGTACTTC	CASSLDTSGLYEQYF
few	-	TRBV25-1	TRBJ2-3	TGTGCCAGCAGTGACCCGGGACTTAGCACAGATACGCAGTATTTT	CASSDPGLSTDTQYF
once	-	TRBV7-9	TRBJ2-4	TGTGCCAGCAGCTTTGACGAAAACATTCAGTACTTC	CASSFDENIQYF
-	TRBD1	TRBV5-6	TRBJ1-2	TGTGCCAGCAGCTTGGATGGGCGGGACAGCCACCTTTACACCTTC	CASSLDGRDSHLYTF
-	-	TRBV2	TRBJ1-1	TGTGCCAGCCCCCCGGTCCAAACTCTGAACACTGAAGCTTTCTTT	CASPPVQTLNTEAFF
-	TRBD1	TRBV11-2	TRBJ2-1	TGTGCCAGCAGCTTAGTAACGGCAGGGGGCGATGAGCAGTTCTTC	CASSLVTAGGDEQFF
few	TRBD2	TRBV19	TRBJ2-2	TGTGCCAGTAGTAGGACCCTAAGAGGGAGGGCCTTTACTGGGGAGCTGTTTTTT	CASSRTLRGRAFTGELFF
-	TRBD1	TRBV29-1	TRBJ1-1	TGCAGCGTGGCCCGGGACAGCCGAAACACTGAAGCTTTCTTT	CSVARDSRNTEAFF
-	TRBD1	TRBV9	TRBJ2-5	TGTGCCAGCAGCGCTGACAGGGGGCTGAAGACCCAGTACTTC	CASSADRGLKTQYF